The entry below gives a single TCR beta chain sequence along with its context. This sample is part of a study of PD-1 blockade in classical Hodgkin lymphoma. Overall study context: The study gave patients nivolumab 3 mg/kg intravenously every 2 weeks.

Trimming cost V 6 bases and J 6 bases, with 10 bases left between them. CDR3 length: 12 residues. Germline loops: CDR1 MNHEY, CDR2 SMNVEV (reference sequence). Brentuximab vedotin exposure varied, and every patient relapsed after autologous stem cell transplantation. Generated by immunoSEQ multiplex PCR, the TCRdb table keeps only in-frame clones and is missing some. The table shows about 39,000 clones, with about 90% occurring only once. The sequence was collected from a human donor with classical Hodgkin lymphoma. This sequence joins TRBV27 and TRBJ2-3; no clear D gene. Source: peripheral blood mononuclear cells (PBMCs), taken at baseline. The CDR3 DNA reads as TGTGCCAGCAGCCAAAACGCGGATACGCAGTATTTT. As protein: CASSQNADTQYF.